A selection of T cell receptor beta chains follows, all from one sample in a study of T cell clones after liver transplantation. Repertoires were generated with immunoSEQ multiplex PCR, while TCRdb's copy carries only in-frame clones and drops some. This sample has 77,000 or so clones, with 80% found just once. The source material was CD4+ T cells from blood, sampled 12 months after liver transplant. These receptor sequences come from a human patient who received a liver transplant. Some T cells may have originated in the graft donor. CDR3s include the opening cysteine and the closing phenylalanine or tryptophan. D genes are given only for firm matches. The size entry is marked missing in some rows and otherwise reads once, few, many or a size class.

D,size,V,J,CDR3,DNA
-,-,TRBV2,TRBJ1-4,CASNGQPNEKLFF,TGTGCCAGCAATGGCCAGCCTAATGAAAAACTGTTTTTT
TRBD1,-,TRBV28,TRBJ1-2,CASSYLRRQGLNGYTF,TGTGCCAGCAGCTACCTTAGGAGACAGGGGCTCAATGGCTACACCTTC
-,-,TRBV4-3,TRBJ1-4,CASSQGGANEKLFF,TGCGCCAGCAGCCAAGGGGGGGCTAATGAAAAACTGTTTTTT
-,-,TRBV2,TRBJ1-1,CASSGITVNTEAFF,TGTGCCAGCAGCGGAATTACGGTTAACACTGAAGCTTTCTTT
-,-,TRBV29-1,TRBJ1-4,CSVAVDTTNEKLFF,TGCAGCGTCGCGGTTGATACAACTAATGAAAAACTGTTTTTT
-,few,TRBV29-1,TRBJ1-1,CSVERGRSTEAFF,TGCAGCGTTGAGCGGGGTAGGAGCACTGAAGCTTTCTTT
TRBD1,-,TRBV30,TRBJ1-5,CAWSLQGLRNQPQHF,TGTGCCTGGAGTTTACAGGGGTTAAGAAATCAGCCCCAGCATTTT
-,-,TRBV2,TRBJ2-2,CASSDRVNTGELFF,TGTGCCAGCAGTGACAGGGTAAACACCGGGGAGCTGTTTTTT
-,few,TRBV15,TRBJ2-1,CATGGGGRVYNEQFF,TGTGCCACCGGGGGGGGCGGGAGAGTTTACAATGAGCAGTTCTTC
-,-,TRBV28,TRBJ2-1,CASSLLGGGQNEQFF,TGTGCCAGCAGTTTATTAGGCGGGGGACAGAATGAGCAGTTCTTC
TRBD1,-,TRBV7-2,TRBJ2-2,CASSRSGTGNTGELFF,TGTGCCAGCAGCCGTTCCGGGACAGGGAACACCGGGGAGCTGTTTTTT
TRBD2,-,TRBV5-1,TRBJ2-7,CASSLASGTRGEQYF,TGCGCCAGCAGCTTGGCTAGCGGGACAAGGGGCGAGCAGTACTTC
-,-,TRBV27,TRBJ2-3,CASSLKRTTDTQYF,TGTGCCAGCAGTTTGAAACGGACCACAGATACGCAGTATTTT
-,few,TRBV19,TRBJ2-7,CASSISIANPYEQYF,TGTGCCAGTAGTATCTCCATAGCGAACCCCTACGAGCAGTACTTC
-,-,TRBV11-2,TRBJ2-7,CASSLVASYEQYF,TGTGCCAGCAGCTTAGTGGCTAGCTACGAGCAGTACTTC
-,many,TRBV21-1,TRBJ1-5,CASSILEGLSNQPQHF,TGTGCCAGCAGCATCTTGGAGGGCTTAAGCAATCAGCCCCAGCATTTT
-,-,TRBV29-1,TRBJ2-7,CSGAEGISYEQYF,TGCAGCGGGGCCGAGGGCATCTCCTACGAGCAGTACTTC
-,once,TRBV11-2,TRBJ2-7,CASSLIRGERSEQYF,TGTGCCAGCAGCCTAATCAGGGGGGAGCGATCCGAGCAGTACTTC
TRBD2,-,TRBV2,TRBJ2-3,CASSGDGGRADTQYF,TGTGCCAGCAGTGGGGATGGCGGGAGAGCAGATACGCAGTATTTT
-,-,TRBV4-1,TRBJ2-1,CASSQDRVDYNEQFF,TGCGCCAGCAGCCAAGATCGGGTTGATTACAATGAGCAGTTCTTC
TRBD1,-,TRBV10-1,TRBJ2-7,CASSDPGTGSSYEQYF,TGCGCCAGCAGTGATCCCGGGACAGGGAGCTCCTACGAGCAGTACTTC
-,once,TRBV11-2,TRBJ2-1,CASSALTRGENEQFF,TGTGCCAGCAGCGCTCTGACTAGGGGGGAGAATGAGCAGTTCTTC
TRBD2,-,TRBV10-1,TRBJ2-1,CASSEEGAGTSGTRQFF,TGCGCCAGCAGTGAGGAGGGAGCCGGGACTAGCGGGACGAGGCAGTTCTTC